This T cell receptor (beta chain) comes out of a study of cytomegalovirus exposure and HLA in healthy donors. CDR1 and CDR2 (germline): SGHNT, YYREEE (reference sequence). CDR3 size: 12 residues. V lost 4 bases to trimming and J lost 4 bases, with 8 bases between them. The PCR was carried out with 60 Vbeta primers and 13 Jbeta primers. Libraries were prepared by immunoSEQ multiplex PCR; TCRdb keeps only in-frame clonotypes and omits some of them. The table shows 100,000 to 150,000 clones, with 60% to 85% occurring only once. For this clone: The antigen is unknown.

Study results and caveats: In vitro testing confirmed a few CMV-associated chains as specific for CMV antigens. Altogether, 150 or so TCR beta chains were recorded as cytomegalovirus-associated.

This clonotype was obtained from a man younger than 45 in good health and CMV-seronegative. The chain is built from TRBV5-4 and TRBJ1-2; D is ambiguous. Sequencing was done on a sample of PBMCs. The chain's CDR3 is CASSPGIYGYTF. The CDR3 region has the DNA TGTGCCAGCAGCCCCGGGATCTATGGCTACACCTTC.